These 12 T cell receptor beta chains were sequenced from one sample in a study of Graves' ophthalmopathy and Graves' hyperthyroidism. Amplified TCR beta CDR3 regions were obtained using RNA transcripts as template. The first round was an RT-PCR with HTBI primers, and the second round was a multiplex PCR. TCRdb used MiXCR to reprocess the multiplex PCR reads, holding one entry per CDR3 protein. The sample records about 1.1 million distinct CDR3 sequences, less than 45% being singletons. The sequencing sample was made of peripheral blood or thyroid tissue (not recorded which). The source is an adult man with Graves' hyperthyroidism.

The chain employs TRBV19 and TRBJ2-1; the D gene could be TRBD1 or TRBD2 (5 bases each). The germline V gene encodes CDR1 LNHDA and CDR2 SQIVND (reference sequence). The V end lost 2 bases, the J end lost 8 bases, and 13 bases lay between the germline ends. This CDR3 is built from 14 residues. Written as DNA, the CDR3 is TGTGCCAGTAGTATAATTTTCCGGGGCGATGAGCAGTTCTTC. This gives the protein CASSIIFRGDEQFF.

The chain employs TRBV9 and TRBJ1-1, with 7 nucleotides matching TRBD1. The CDR3 contains 14 residues. CDR1 is SGDLS and CDR2 is YYNGEE in the germline V gene. V lost 2 bases, J lost 5 bases, and 6 bases stayed unmatched. This chain's CDR3 is CASSVQGGRTEAFF. As DNA, the CDR3 is TGTGCCAGCAGCGTTCAGGGGGGCAGGACTGAAGCTTTCTTT.

This clonotype was picked up one time. The gene calls are TRBV29-1 and TRBJ1-5; D is uncertain. CDR3 size: 13 residues. CDR1 and CDR2 from the germline V gene are SQVTM and ANQGSEA. Between the trimmed V and J ends, which lost 6 bases and 2 bases, there was a span of 11 bases. The DNA of the CDR3 is TGCAGCGTCCGTGTGGGTGGCAATCAGCCCCAGCATTTT. Translation: CSVRVGGNQPQHF.

This clonotype was found a few times. Being one base from a much bigger clone, this may be a read error. This chain links TRBV5-1 with TRBJ1-2; 8 bases match TRBD1. The CDR3 is 13 residues long. With 7 bases clipped from V and 6 bases from J, the junction kept 8 bases outside the gene matches. From germline, CDR1 is SGHRS and CDR2 YFSETQ. CDR3 bases: TGCGCCAGCGGGCCGACAGGGGAACATGGCTACACCTTC. Amino acid sequence: CASGPTGEHGYTF. Supplemented by reference TRBV5-1 and TRBJ1-2, the full variable domain reads KAGVTQTPRYLIKTRGQQVTLSCSPISGHRSVSWYQQTPGQGLQFLFEYFSETQRNKGNFPGRFSGRQFSNSRSEMNVSTLELGDSALYLCASGPTGEHGYTFGSGTRLTVV.

The table lists this clonotype with many counts. The CDR3 DNA sequence: TGCAGTGCTAGAGATTGGATGCGGAACACTGAAGCTTTCTTT. Its protein is CSARDWMRNTEAFF. The chain employs TRBV20-1 and TRBJ1-1; D gene ambiguous. The CDR3 has 14 residues. CDR1 DFQATT and CDR2 SNEGSKA come from the germline V gene (reference sequence). Between the trimmed V and J ends, which lost 0 bases and 1 base, there was a span of 9 bases.

At least ten counts were recorded for this clonotype. The chain combines TRBV5-1 with TRBJ2-7, with 8 bases lining up with TRBD2. CDR1 and CDR2 from the germline V gene are SGHRS and YFSETQ. This CDR3 comprises 15 residues. V was clipped by 0 bases and J by 5 bases; unmatched bases: 7. DNA of the CDR3: TGCGCCAGCAGCTTGGCCGAAACTAGCGGCGACGAGCAGTACTTC. Translating it yields CASSLAETSGDEQYF.

This clonotype was picked up many times. The genes are TRBV20-1 and TRBJ1-5; D not resolved. This CDR3 is built from 12 residues. CDR1 and CDR2 from the germline V gene are DFQATT and SNEGSKA (reference sequence). Deletions cut 6 bases from V and 3 bases from J, with 9 bases between. The chain's CDR3 is CSAGPLNQPQHF. DNA for the CDR3: TGCAGTGCCGGGCCCCTCAATCAGCCCCAGCATTTT.

This clonotype came up many times. J is TRBJ1-6 and V is TRBV16; tentatively, D is TRBD1 (6 bases). V lost 4 bases and J lost 7, with 23 bases in between. The CDR3 contains 18 residues. Germline V gives CDR1 KGHSY, CDR2 FQNENV. The CDR3 DNA reads TGTGCCAGCAGCCTCACTGCTTTCACCGGGACACTGAATTCACCCCTCCACTTT. Protein product: CASSLTAFTGTLNSPLHF. Based on the CDR3 plus reference TRBV16 and TRBJ1-6, the full variable domain is GEEVAQTPKHLVRGEGQKAKLYCAPIKGHSYVFWYQQVLKNEFKFLISFQNENVFDETGMPKERFSAKCLPNSPCSLEIQATKLEDSAVYFCASSLTAFTGTLNSPLHFGNGTRLTVT.

This clonotype was counted ten times or more. This chain uses TRBV5-1 with TRBJ2-5; D possibly corresponds to TRBD1 (6 bases). The V and J ends lost 3 bases and 7 bases respectively, with 13 bases between them. The CDR3 spans 13 residues. Germline CDR1 and CDR2: SGHRS and YFSETQ. The CDR3 loop reads CASSYRTEGTQYF. CDR3 in DNA: TGCGCCAGCAGCTACCGGACAGAGGGGACCCAGTACTTC. The full variable domain, its missing parts supplied by reference TRBV5-1 and TRBJ2-5, is KAGVTQTPRYLIKTRGQQVTLSCSPISGHRSVSWYQQTPGQGLQFLFEYFSETQRNKGNFPGRFSGRQFSNSRSEMNVSTLELGDSALYLCASSYRTEGTQYFGPGTRLLVL.

This clonotype was detected a few times. The gene calls are TRBV5-6 and TRBJ2-7, with 8 positions matching TRBD1. Unmatched junction bases numbered 8, after V lost 7 bases and J lost 5 bases. The CDR3 covers 13 residues. Germline CDR1 reads SGHDT; CDR2 reads YYEEEE. CDR3 nucleotide sequence: TGTGCCAGCTCGACCTCGGGACAGGACGAGCAGTACTTC. This codes for CASSTSGQDEQYF.

This clonotype was detected many times. The chain employs TRBV5-8 and TRBJ2-7, with D unclear. The CDR3 length is 14 residues. V shed 0 bases and J shed 2 bases, with 9 bases lying between them. Germline-derived CDR1 and CDR2 are SGHTS and YDEGEE. CDR3 protein: CASSLAAGTYEQYF. The CDR3 nucleotides are TGTGCCAGCAGCTTGGCCGCAGGAACCTACGAGCAGTACTTC.

This clonotype was recorded at least ten times. The chain links TRBV7-8 to TRBJ2-7; TRBD2 matches 10 bases. This CDR3 has 16 amino acids. J was trimmed by 3 bases and V by 0 bases; bases with no gene match: 5. CDR1 is SGHVS and CDR2 is FQNEAQ in the germline V gene. The CDR3 is CASSLAPSGRIYEQYF. In nucleotides, the CDR3 is TGTGCCAGCAGCTTAGCGCCTAGCGGGAGAATCTACGAGCAGTACTTC.